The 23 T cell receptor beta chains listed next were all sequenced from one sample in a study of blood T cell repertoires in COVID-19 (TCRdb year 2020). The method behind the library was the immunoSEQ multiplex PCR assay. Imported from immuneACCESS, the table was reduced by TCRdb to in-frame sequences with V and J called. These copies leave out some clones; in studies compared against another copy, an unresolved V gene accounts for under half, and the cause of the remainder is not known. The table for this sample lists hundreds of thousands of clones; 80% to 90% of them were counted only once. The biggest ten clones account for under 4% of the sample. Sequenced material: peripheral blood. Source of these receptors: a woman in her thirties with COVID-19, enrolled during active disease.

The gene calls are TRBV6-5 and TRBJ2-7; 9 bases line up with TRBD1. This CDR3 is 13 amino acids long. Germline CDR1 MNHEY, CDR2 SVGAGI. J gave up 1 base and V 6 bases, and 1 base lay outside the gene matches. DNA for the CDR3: TGTGCCAGCAGGGGGACAGGGTCCTACGAGCAGTACTTC. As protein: CASRGTGSYEQYF.

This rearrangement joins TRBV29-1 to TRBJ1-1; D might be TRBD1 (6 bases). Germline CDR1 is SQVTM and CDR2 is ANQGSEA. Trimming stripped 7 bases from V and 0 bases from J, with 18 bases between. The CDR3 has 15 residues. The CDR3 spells CSALGGAHMNTEAFF. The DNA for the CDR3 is TGCAGCGCCCTAGGGGGAGCGCACATGAACACTGAAGCTTTCTTT.

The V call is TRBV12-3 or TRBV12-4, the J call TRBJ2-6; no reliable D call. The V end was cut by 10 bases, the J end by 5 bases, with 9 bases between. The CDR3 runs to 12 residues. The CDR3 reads CAIHYRANVLTF. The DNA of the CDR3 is TGTGCCATCCACTACCGGGCCAACGTCCTGACTTTC.

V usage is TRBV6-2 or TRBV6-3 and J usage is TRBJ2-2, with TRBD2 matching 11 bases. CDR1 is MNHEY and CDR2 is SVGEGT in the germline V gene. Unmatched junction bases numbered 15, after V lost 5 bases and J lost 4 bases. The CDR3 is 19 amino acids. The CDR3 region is CASSRQLYSGGASTGELFF. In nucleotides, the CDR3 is TGTGCCAGCAGTCGCCAACTCTATAGCGGGGGGGCATCCACCGGGGAGCTGTTTTTT.

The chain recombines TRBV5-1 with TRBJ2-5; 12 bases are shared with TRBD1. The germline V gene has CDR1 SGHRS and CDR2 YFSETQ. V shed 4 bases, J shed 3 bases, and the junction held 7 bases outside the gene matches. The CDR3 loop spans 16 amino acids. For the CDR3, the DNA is TGCGCCAGCAGCACGGGGACAGGGGGCGCCGAAGAGACCCAGTACTTC. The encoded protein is CASSTGTGGAEETQYF.

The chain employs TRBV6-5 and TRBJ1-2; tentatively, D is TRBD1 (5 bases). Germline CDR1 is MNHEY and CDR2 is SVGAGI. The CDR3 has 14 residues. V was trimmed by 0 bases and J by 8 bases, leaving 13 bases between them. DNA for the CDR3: TGTGCCAGCAGTTACTCACAGGCAGTTCGAGGCTACACCTTC. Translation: CASSYSQAVRGYTF.

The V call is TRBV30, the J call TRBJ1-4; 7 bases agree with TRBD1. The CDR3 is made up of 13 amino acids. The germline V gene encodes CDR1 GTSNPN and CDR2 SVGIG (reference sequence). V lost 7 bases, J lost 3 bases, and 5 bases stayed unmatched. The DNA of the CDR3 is TGTGCCTTTACAGGGGAATCTAATGAAAAACTGTTTTTT. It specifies CAFTGESNEKLFF.

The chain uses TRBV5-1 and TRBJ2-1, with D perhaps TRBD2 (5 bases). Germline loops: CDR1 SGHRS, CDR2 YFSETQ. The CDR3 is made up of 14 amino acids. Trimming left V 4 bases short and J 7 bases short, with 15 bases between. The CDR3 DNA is TGCGCCAGCAGCCTTTCACCTCTAGCAAATGAGCAGTTCTTC. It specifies CASSLSPLANEQFF.

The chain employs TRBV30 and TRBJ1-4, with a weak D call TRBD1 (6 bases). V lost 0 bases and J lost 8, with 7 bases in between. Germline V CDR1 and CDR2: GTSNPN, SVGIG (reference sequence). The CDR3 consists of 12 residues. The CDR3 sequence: CAWSVGGEKLFF. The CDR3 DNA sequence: TGTGCCTGGAGTGTAGGGGGAGAAAAACTGTTTTTT.

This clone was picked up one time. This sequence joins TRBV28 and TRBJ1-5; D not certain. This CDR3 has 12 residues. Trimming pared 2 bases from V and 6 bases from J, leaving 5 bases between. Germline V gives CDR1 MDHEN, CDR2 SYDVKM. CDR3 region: CASSLAGQPQHF. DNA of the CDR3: TGTGCCAGCAGTTTAGCGGGTCAGCCCCAGCATTTT. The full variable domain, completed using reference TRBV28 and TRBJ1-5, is DVKVTQSSRYLVKRTGEKVFLECVQDMDHENMFWYRQDPGLGLRLIYFSYDVKMKEKGDIPEGYSVSREKKERFSLILESASTNQTSMYLCASSLAGQPQHFGDGTRLSIL.

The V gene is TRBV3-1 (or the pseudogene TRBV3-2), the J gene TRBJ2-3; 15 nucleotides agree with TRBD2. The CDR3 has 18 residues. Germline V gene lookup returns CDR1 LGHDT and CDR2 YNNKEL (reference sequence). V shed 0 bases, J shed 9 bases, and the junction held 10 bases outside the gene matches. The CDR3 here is CASSQDRTSGGAWWTQYF. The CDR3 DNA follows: TGTGCCAGCAGCCAAGATCGGACTAGCGGGGGGGCGTGGTGGACGCAGTATTTT.

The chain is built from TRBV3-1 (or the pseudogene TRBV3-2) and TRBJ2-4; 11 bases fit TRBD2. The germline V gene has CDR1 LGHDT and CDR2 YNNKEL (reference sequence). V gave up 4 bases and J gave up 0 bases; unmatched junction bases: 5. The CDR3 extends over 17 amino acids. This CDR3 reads CASSPRLAGLAKNIQYF. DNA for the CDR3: TGTGCCAGCAGCCCGAGACTAGCGGGGCTAGCCAAAAACATTCAGTACTTC.

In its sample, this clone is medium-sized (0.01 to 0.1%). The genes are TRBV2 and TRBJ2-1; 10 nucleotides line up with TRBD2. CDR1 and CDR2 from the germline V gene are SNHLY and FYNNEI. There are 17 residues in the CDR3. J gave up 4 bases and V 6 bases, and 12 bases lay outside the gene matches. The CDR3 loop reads CASSATGLAVLYNEQFF. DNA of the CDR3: TGTGCCAGCAGCGCGACCGGACTAGCGGTGTTGTACAATGAGCAGTTCTTC.

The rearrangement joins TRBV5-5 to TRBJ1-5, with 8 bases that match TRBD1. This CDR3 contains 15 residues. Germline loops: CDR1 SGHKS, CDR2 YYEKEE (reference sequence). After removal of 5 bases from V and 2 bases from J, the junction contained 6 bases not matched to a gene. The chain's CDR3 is CASSLDRGGNQPQHF. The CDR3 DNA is TGTGCCAGCAGTCTTGACAGGGGAGGCAATCAGCCCCAGCATTTT. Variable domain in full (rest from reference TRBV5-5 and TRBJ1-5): DAGVTQSPTHLIKTRGQQVTLRCSPISGHKSVSWYQQVLGQGPQFIFQYYEKEERGRGNFPDRFSARQFPNYSSELNVNALLLGDSALYLCASSLDRGGNQPQHFGDGTRLSIL.

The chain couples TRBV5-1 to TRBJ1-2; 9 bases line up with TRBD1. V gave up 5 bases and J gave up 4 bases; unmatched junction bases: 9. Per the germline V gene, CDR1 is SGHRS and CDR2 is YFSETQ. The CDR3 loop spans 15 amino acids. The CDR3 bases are TGCGCCAGCAGACGGTACAGGGGGCATGGCTATGGCTACACCTTC. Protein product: CASRRYRGHGYGYTF.

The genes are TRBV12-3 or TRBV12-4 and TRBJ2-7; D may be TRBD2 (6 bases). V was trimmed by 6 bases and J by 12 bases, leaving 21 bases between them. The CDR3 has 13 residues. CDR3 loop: CASSNSGEGVWYV. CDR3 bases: TGTGCCAGCAGCAACTCGGGGGAAGGGGTTTGGTACGTC.

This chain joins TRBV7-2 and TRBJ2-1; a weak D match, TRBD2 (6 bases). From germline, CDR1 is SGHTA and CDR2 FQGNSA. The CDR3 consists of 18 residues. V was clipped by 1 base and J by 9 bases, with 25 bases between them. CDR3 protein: CASSLVSPLARNRGEQFF. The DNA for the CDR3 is TGTGCCAGCAGCTTAGTATCGCCGCTAGCGAGAAACCGGGGTGAGCAGTTCTTC.

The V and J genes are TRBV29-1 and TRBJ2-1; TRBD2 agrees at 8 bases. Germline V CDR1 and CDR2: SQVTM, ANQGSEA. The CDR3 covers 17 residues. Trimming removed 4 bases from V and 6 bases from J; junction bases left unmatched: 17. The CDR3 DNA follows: TGCAGCGTTGTTCCCGATGCCGGGACTAGTTTCCTCAATGAGCAGTTCTTC. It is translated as CSVVPDAGTSFLNEQFF.

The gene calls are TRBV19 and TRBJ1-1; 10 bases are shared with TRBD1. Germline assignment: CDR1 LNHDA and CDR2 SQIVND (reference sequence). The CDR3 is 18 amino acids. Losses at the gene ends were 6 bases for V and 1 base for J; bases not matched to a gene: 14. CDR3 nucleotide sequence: TGTGCCAGTAGGTCCAGGGGGCGGGACAGGGGTGAGAACACTGAAGCTTTCTTT. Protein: CASRSRGRDRGENTEAFF.

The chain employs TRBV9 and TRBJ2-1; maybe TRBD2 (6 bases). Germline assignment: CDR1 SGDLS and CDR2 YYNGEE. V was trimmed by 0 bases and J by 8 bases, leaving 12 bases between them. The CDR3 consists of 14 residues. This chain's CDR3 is CASSVEGGVHEQFF. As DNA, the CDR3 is TGTGCCAGCAGCGTAGAGGGCGGGGTCCATGAGCAGTTCTTC.

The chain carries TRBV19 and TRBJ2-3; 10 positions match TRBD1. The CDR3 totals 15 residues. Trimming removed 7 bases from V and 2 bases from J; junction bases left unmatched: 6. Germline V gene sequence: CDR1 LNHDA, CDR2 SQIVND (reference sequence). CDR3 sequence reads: CASISGTGVTDTQYF. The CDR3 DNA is TGTGCCAGTATCTCCGGGACAGGGGTCACAGATACGCAGTATTTT.

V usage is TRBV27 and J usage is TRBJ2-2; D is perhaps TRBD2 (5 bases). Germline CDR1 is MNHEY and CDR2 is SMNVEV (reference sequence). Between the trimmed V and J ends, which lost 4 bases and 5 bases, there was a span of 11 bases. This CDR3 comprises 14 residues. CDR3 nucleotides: TGTGCCAGCAGTTACTTGAGAGGGACCGGGGAGCTGTTTTTT. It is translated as CASSYLRGTGELFF.

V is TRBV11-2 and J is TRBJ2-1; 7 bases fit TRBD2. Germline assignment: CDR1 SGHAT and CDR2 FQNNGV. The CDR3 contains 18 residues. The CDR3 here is CAASGGIDRSEDYNEQFF. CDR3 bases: TGTGCAGCCTCGGGGGGTATCGACCGATCGGAGGATTACAATGAGCAGTTCTTC.